Described below is a single TCR beta chain sequence and its context. The antigen this receptor binds is unknown. One base away there is no much larger clone; base qualities are not given. Enrolling through a virtual design, the prospective study's participants ranged in age from roughly 18 to 89 years and lived across roughly 24 United States geographic areas. To assign participants to cohorts, the prospective study relied on clinical history that participants themselves reported in a screening survey and a study questionnaire. For ImmuneRACE Cohort 3, a participant was defined as recovered based on two consecutive negative NP/OP PCR tests, clearance by a healthcare professional, or resolution of symptoms. In the prospective study, mobile phlebotomists collected whole blood, serum and a nasopharyngeal or oropharyngeal swab from each participant. Participants in the prospective study had the option to provide additional blood draws and questionnaires over a roughly 2-month period. Blood samples from the prospective study were shipped frozen or at room temperature prior to DNA extraction.

TCRbeta CDR3 regions were amplified from genomic DNA using the immunoSEQ Assay, a bias-controlled multiplex PCR. The authors' pipeline ran thus. Nucleated cell counts per sample were estimated from amplification of reference gene primers within the assay. Sequence reads were collapsed and filtered to measure the absolute abundance of every unique TCRbeta CDR3 rearrangement. For each sample, productive Simpson clonality was calculated as the square root of Simpson's diversity index over productive rearrangements. Entries here come from immuneACCESS through TCRdb and include only in-frame sequences with V and J called. Some clones fail to appear in such tables; in the studies checked, an unresolved V gene covers under half of the shortfall, and the cause of the remainder is unknown. From that table come the V and J calls and clone size; the DNA was used to work out D and trimming. This sample is represented by approximately 300,000 clones; 86% of them were singletons. Together, the top ten hold under 11% of the sample.

The sample comes from a study of blood T cell repertoires in COVID-19 (dated by TCRdb to the early 2020s). A note on the overall study: Collaborator samples came from the United States, Italy and Spain and covered acute and convalescent phases of COVID-19. Deeply sampled blood TCRbeta repertoires from subjects exposed to, actively infected with, or recovered from COVID-19 were included in the dataset. The material from the prospective study consisted of cDNA or gDNA derived from T cells, B-cell-depleted T cells, or PBMCs. Samples were obtained from the ongoing ImmuneRACE study (first 160 participants) and from about 1,300 subjects provided by 6 global collaborators. Sample metadata almost always included a de-identified subject ID, COVID-19 status, age in years and sex. Where available, HLA class I and class II types were obtained from metadata supplied by the sample provider rather than from assay-based typing. The repertoires were released in a freely available public database intended as a resource for research on the immune response to SARS-CoV-2.

Study-wide conclusions, independent of this receptor: The amount of clinical and demographic metadata varied by source and participant and was provided uncurated.

The source of this sequence is a woman under 30 who had recovered from COVID-19. The sample taken for sequencing was PBMCs or T cells enriched from blood (not recorded which).

The CDR3 reads as follows: CASRPSAGELFF. The nucleotides are TGTGCCAGCAGGCCTAGCGCCGGGGAGCTGTTTTTT. Here the chain combines TRBV12-3 or TRBV12-4 and TRBJ2-2, with a weak D call of TRBD2 (6 bases match). The CDR3 covers 12 residues, taking in both the cysteine and the phenylalanine. Only the CDR3 region is kept as DNA, spanning 36 bases read in frame from base 1. The trim is 6 bases for V and 6 bases for J, with a gap of 8 bases between the germline ends.